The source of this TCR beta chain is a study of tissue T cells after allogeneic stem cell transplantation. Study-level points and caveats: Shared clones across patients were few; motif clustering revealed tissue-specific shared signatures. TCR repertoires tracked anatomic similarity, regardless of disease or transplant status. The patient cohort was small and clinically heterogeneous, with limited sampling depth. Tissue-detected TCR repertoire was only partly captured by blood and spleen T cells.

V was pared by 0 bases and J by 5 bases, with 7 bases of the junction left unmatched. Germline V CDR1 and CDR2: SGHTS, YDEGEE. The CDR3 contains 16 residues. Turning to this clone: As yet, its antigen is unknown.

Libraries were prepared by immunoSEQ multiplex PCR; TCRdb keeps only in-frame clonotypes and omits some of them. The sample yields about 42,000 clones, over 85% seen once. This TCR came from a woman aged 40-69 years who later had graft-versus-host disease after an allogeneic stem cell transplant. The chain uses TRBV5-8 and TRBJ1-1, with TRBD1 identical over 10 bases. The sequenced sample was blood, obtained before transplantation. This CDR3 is CASSLGDRGRGTEAFF. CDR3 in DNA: TGTGCCAGCAGCTTGGGTGACAGGGGGCGGGGGACTGAAGCTTTCTTT.